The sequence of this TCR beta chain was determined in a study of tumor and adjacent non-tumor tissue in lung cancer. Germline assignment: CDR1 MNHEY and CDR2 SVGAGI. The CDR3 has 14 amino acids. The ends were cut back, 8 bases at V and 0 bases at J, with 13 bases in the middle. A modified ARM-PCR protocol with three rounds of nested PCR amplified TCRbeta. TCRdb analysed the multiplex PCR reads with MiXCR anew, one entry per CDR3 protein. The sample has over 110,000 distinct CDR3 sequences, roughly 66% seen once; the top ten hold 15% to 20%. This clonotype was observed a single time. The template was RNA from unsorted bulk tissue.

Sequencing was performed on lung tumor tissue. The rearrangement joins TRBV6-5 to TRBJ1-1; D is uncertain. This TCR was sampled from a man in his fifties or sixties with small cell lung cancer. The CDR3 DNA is TGTGCCAGCGGCCAGGTGACACTGAACACTGAAGCTTTCTTT. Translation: CASGQVTLNTEAFF.